The entry below describes one T cell receptor beta chain. What it binds is not known. The data derive from a study of blood T cells in healthy people across ages. The wider study: Per two T cells, template switching captured roughly one barcoded beta molecule.

The second PCR ran 7 to 11 cycles with a sample-barcoded 5' primer and J-beta primers. Each cDNA molecule was tagged by a template-switch adaptor that had 12 random nucleotides. A single record per CDR3 protein comes from TCRdb applying MiXCR to the 5' RACE reads. This table has hundreds of thousands of distinct CDR3 sequences, 32% appearing once. Each donor had 7.5 to 10 milliliters of peripheral blood drawn. Trimming removed 1 base at V and 7 bases at J, with 8 bases between. The CDR3 runs 13 residues. Germline assignment: CDR1 GTSNPN and CDR2 SVGIG (reference sequence). Overall study findings and caveats: Estimated diversity across one million T cells was deemed an underestimate.

The clonotype originates from a woman aged 80 or older in good health. The chain carries TRBV30 and TRBJ1-6; D is perhaps TRBD1 (5 bases). Sequences were obtained from blood. The CDR3 nucleotides read TGTGCCTGGAGTGCTGGGGGGAATTCACCCCTCCACTTT. It encodes CAWSAGGNSPLHF.